This passage covers 18 T cell receptor beta chains from one sample sequenced in a study of blood T cell repertoires in COVID-19. The assay was immunoSEQ multiplex PCR, and TCRdb's table has in-frame clones only and misses some. The sample lists under 95,000 clones, about 85% occurring once. The specimen sequenced was peripheral blood. These receptors came from a woman aged 80 or over with COVID-19, enrolled during active disease.

V is TRBV5-1 and J is TRBJ2-3, with D perhaps TRBD1 (6 bases). V shed 4 bases and J shed 3 bases, with 12 bases lying between them. The CDR3 has 14 amino acids. Germline CDR1 SGHRS, CDR2 YFSETQ. In DNA, the CDR3 is TGCGCCAGCAGCGGGGGCAGGGGAACAGATACGCAGTATTTT. It codes for CASSGGRGTDTQYF. Together with reference TRBV5-1 and TRBJ2-3, the CDR3 gives the full variable domain: KAGVTQTPRYLIKTRGQQVTLSCSPISGHRSVSWYQQTPGQGLQFLFEYFSETQRNKGNFPGRFSGRQFSNSRSEMNVSTLELGDSALYLCASSGGRGTDTQYFGPGTRLTVL.

The chain links TRBV7-3 to TRBJ2-1; 10 nucleotides match TRBD2. CDR1 is SGHTA, CDR2 FQGTGA, per germline. This CDR3 region has 14 residues. Germline trimming cut 1 base from V and 7 bases from J; bases unmatched to any gene: 1. CDR3 sequence: CASSLMGLANEQFF. CDR3 sequence (DNA): TGTGCCAGCAGCTTAATGGGACTAGCGAATGAGCAGTTCTTC.

The rearrangement joins TRBV9 to TRBJ1-1; D might be TRBD1 (5 bases). This CDR3 is 13 amino acids long. Trimming took off 5 bases at V and 6 bases at J, with 14 bases between the two ends. The germline V gene encodes CDR1 SGDLS and CDR2 YYNGEE. The CDR3 loop is CASSAGSRAEAFF. CDR3 nucleotide sequence: TGTGCCAGCAGTGCAGGGTCCAGGGCTGAAGCTTTCTTT.

The chain links TRBV4-2 to TRBJ2-5; TRBD1 matches 7 bases. Trimming cost V 0 bases and J 4 bases; bases outside gene matches: 11. CDR1 is LGHNA and CDR2 is YNFKEQ in the germline V gene. The CDR3 spans 17 residues. CDR3 sequence: CASSQDPGTDQRETQYF. Here the CDR3 DNA reads TGTGCCAGCAGCCAAGATCCAGGGACAGACCAGCGAGAGACCCAGTACTTC.

The chain carries TRBV10-1 and TRBJ1-1; D uncertain. The V end was cut by 4 bases, the J end by 0 bases, with 6 bases between. The CDR3 extends over 13 amino acids. Per the germline V gene, CDR1 is WNHNN and CDR2 is SYGVQD (reference sequence). The chain's CDR3 is CASSVSVNTEAFF. CDR3 nucleotides: TGCGCCAGCAGTGTATCAGTGAACACTGAAGCTTTCTTT.

The chain uses TRBV6-5 and TRBJ1-1; 8 nucleotides line up with TRBD1. CDR1 and CDR2 from the germline V gene are MNHEY and SVGAGI. The CDR3 sequence is 14 residues long. Germline trimming cut 2 bases from V and 4 bases from J; bases unmatched to any gene: 3. Here the CDR3 reads CASSYTGGVTEAFF. The CDR3 DNA sequence: TGTGCCAGCAGTTACACAGGGGGAGTCACTGAAGCTTTCTTT.

This chain connects TRBV28 to TRBJ2-2; 7 bases fit TRBD1. V shed 10 bases, J shed 3 bases, and the junction held 5 bases outside the gene matches. This CDR3 spans 13 amino acids. From germline, CDR1 is MDHEN and CDR2 SYDVKM. The CDR3 sequence: CATLDRDTGELFF. As DNA, the CDR3 is TGTGCCACCCTAGACAGGGACACCGGGGAGCTGTTTTTT.

This clone has just a few counts. The chain uses TRBV7-7 and TRBJ2-7, with 13 bases lining up with TRBD2. This CDR3 has 14 amino acids. The J segment lost 5 bases and the V segment lost 5 bases, leaving 3 bases of the junction unmatched. Germline V gene data show CDR1 as SSHAT and CDR2 as FNYEAQ (reference sequence). The CDR3 coding sequence is TGTGCCAGCAGCCGGACTAGCGGGAGCGACGAGCAGTACTTC. Amino acid sequence: CASSRTSGSDEQYF.

J is TRBJ2-1 and V is TRBV27; 10 nucleotides line up with TRBD2. The trim removed 3 bases at V and 10 bases at J, leaving 12 bases unmatched. Germline V lookup: CDR1 MNHEY, CDR2 SMNVEV (reference sequence). This CDR3 comprises 16 residues. This chain's CDR3 is CASSLSSLAGEGEQFF. The CDR3 coding sequence is TGTGCCAGCAGTTTGAGTAGCCTAGCGGGAGAAGGGGAGCAGTTCTTC.

V gene TRBV2 combines with J gene TRBJ2-5, with a weak D call TRBD1 (5 bases). Germline V lookup: CDR1 SNHLY, CDR2 FYNNEI. The CDR3 totals 11 residues. Trimming left V 4 bases short and J 9 bases short, with 9 bases between. For the CDR3, the DNA is TGTGCCAGCAGTGTGGGGCCCCCCCAGTACTTC. Protein product: CASSVGPPQYF.

V gene TRBV20-1 combines with J gene TRBJ1-6; D perhaps matches TRBD1 (6 bases). The CDR3 is 17 amino acids. Trimming removed 3 bases at V and 6 bases at J, with 21 bases between. Germline assignment: CDR1 DFQATT and CDR2 SNEGSKA (reference sequence). CDR3 bases: TGCAGTGCTAGTTTTAGCCTCGGACAGCTTTTTAATTCACCCCTCCACTTT. Translation: CSASFSLGQLFNSPLHF.

This clone was counted once. The chain recombines TRBV7-3 with TRBJ2-1; the D gene is possibly TRBD1 (6 bases). V lost 5 bases, J lost 5 bases, and 16 bases lay in between. CDR3 length equals 15 residues. Germline loops: CDR1 SGHTA, CDR2 FQGTGA. The CDR3 loop is CASSDDRTNNNEQFF. The DNA for the CDR3 is TGTGCCAGCAGCGATGACAGGACCAATAACAATGAGCAGTTCTTC.

This clone has more than one count but fewer than ten. The chain has TRBV4-1 and TRBJ1-5, with TRBD1 matching over 9 bases. This CDR3 has 16 residues. With 4 bases clipped from V and 4 bases from J, the junction kept 8 bases outside the gene matches. Germline loops: CDR1 MGHRA, CDR2 YSYEKL. CDR3 residues: CASSPGQGSPNQPQHF. CDR3 in DNA: TGCGCCAGCAGCCCGGGACAGGGCTCTCCAAATCAGCCCCAGCATTTT.

The chain carries TRBV3-1 (or the pseudogene TRBV3-2) and TRBJ1-4, with D possibly TRBD1 on 5 matching bases. This CDR3 is 16 amino acids long. The germline gives CDR1 LGHDT, CDR2 YNNKEL (reference sequence). V was shortened by 0 bases and J by 5 bases, with 13 bases between the two germline ends. For the CDR3, the DNA is TGTGCCAGCAGCCAAGACGAATGGGAGGGGAATGAAAAACTGTTTTTT. Residues: CASSQDEWEGNEKLFF.

This clone came up once. This chain uses TRBV30 with TRBJ2-7, with 9 bases identical to TRBD1. V lost 8 bases and J lost 6; bases outside the gene matches: 11. Germline V gives CDR1 GTSNPN, CDR2 SVGIG (reference sequence). The length of the CDR3 is 13 residues. CDR3 region: CAGVRDRAGEQYF. Written as DNA, the CDR3 is TGTGCCGGAGTAAGGGACAGGGCCGGCGAGCAGTACTTC.

The V call is TRBV27, the J call TRBJ1-2; 7 nucleotides line up with TRBD1. CDR1 is MNHEY, CDR2 SMNVEV, per germline (reference sequence). The CDR3 runs to 15 residues. Trimming took 5 bases from V and 0 from J; bases not matched to a gene: 6. DNA for the CDR3: TGTGCCAGCAGTAAGGGACAGAACTCTAACTATGGCTACACCTTC. Amino acids: CASSKGQNSNYGYTF.

This rearrangement joins TRBV5-1 to TRBJ2-3; D unresolved. The germline gives CDR1 SGHRS, CDR2 YFSETQ. The CDR3 length is 15 residues. Trimming left V 4 bases short and J 2 bases short, with 14 bases between. This CDR3 is CASSPGVIVTDTQYF. As DNA, the CDR3 is TGCGCCAGCAGCCCCGGTGTGATCGTCACAGATACGCAGTATTTT. Full variable domain (rest looked up from reference TRBV5-1 and TRBJ2-3): KAGVTQTPRYLIKTRGQQVTLSCSPISGHRSVSWYQQTPGQGLQFLFEYFSETQRNKGNFPGRFSGRQFSNSRSEMNVSTLELGDSALYLCASSPGVIVTDTQYFGPGTRLTVL.

The rearrangement joins TRBV19 to TRBJ2-1, with 11 nucleotides matching TRBD2. V dropped 4 bases and J dropped 0; count of bases not matched to a gene: 11. The CDR3 covers 19 residues. Per germline, CDR1 LNHDA and CDR2 SQIVND (reference sequence). The CDR3, as DNA: TGTGCCAGTAGTAGATACGGGACTAGCGGCCGGAGCTCCTACAATGAGCAGTTCTTC. This translates into CASSRYGTSGRSSYNEQFF. Full variable domain (missing parts from reference TRBV19 and TRBJ2-1): DGGITQSPKYLFRKEGQNVTLSCEQNLNHDAMYWYRQDPGQGLRLIYYSQIVNDFQKGDIAEGYSVSREKKESFPLTVTSAQKNPTAFYLCASSRYGTSGRSSYNEQFFGPGTRLTVL.